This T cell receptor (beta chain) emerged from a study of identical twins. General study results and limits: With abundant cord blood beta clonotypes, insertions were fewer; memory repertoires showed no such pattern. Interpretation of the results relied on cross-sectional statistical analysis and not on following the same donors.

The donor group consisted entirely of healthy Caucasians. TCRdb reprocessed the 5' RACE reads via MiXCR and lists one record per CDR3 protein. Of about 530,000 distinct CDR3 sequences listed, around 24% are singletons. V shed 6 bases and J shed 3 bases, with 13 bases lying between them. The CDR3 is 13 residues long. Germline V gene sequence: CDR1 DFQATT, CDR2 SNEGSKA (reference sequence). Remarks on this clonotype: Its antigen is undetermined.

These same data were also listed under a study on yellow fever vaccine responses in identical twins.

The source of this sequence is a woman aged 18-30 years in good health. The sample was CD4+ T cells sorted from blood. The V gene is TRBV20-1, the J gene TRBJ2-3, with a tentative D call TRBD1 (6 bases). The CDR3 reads CSAPADSTDTQYF. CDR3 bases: TGCAGTGCCCCGGCGGACAGTACAGATACGCAGTATTTT.